A selection of T cell receptor beta chains follows, all from one sample in a study of post-analysis software for immune sequencing data. TCRdb fed the PCR reads into MiXCR, producing one record per CDR3 protein. The sample shows 820,000 or so distinct CDR3 sequences, approximately 50% of them seen only once. The sample consisted of blood. The source of these receptors is a girl aged 5 to 17 with multiple sclerosis. The CDR3 runs from the conserved cysteine through the conserved F or W. The order of the fields is clone size, V gene, J gene, D gene, CDR3 DNA, CDR3 protein. D genes are given only for firm matches. A row's size may be missing; if present it is once, few, many or a size class.

abundance: -; v_gene: TRBV7-9; j_gene: TRBJ2-1; d_gene: -; CDR3nt: TGTGCCAGCAGCATCTACAGGGGCGGGAAAGCCTACAATGAGCAGTTCTTC; CDR3aa: CASSIYRGGKAYNEQFF
abundance: -; v_gene: TRBV29-1; j_gene: TRBJ1-1; d_gene: -; CDR3nt: TGCAGCGCCCAGAGCATGAACACTGGAGCTTTCTTT; CDR3aa: CSAQSMNTGAFF
abundance: -; v_gene: TRBV29-1; j_gene: TRBJ1-2; d_gene: -; CDR3nt: TGCAGCGTTGCCCATTATGGGAGAGGTGGCTACACCTTC; CDR3aa: CSVAHYGRGGYTF
abundance: few; v_gene: TRBV7-9; j_gene: TRBJ1-4; d_gene: -; CDR3nt: TGTGCCAGCAGCTACACCGGGACGGATGAAAAACTGTTTTTT; CDR3aa: CASSYTGTDEKLFF
abundance: few; v_gene: TRBV5-1; j_gene: TRBJ2-1; d_gene: -; CDR3nt: TGCGCCAGCAGCCACGGTGGGGGGTCCTCCTACAATGAGCAGTTCTTC; CDR3aa: CASSHGGGSSYNEQFF
abundance: -; v_gene: TRBV29-1; j_gene: TRBJ2-1; d_gene: -; CDR3nt: TGCAGCGCCTTAGGAGGAGGGGGGAATGAGCAGTTCTTC; CDR3aa: CSALGGGGNEQFF
abundance: -; v_gene: TRBV6-1; j_gene: TRBJ2-1; d_gene: -; CDR3nt: TGTGCCAGCATTCCCAACGACGGGGCTACCCCAAAAAGCTCCTACAATGAGCAGTTCTTC; CDR3aa: CASIPNDGATPKSSYNEQFF
abundance: -; v_gene: TRBV4-2; j_gene: TRBJ1-4; d_gene: -; CDR3nt: TGTGCCAGCAGCCTAACGGGGGCAACTAATGAAAAACTGTTTTTT; CDR3aa: CASSLTGATNEKLFF
abundance: -; v_gene: TRBV20-1; j_gene: TRBJ2-4; d_gene: TRBD2; CDR3nt: TGCAGTGCTAGAGTGAATAGCGGGAGGGCCGGAAACATTCAGTACTTC; CDR3aa: CSARVNSGRAGNIQYF
abundance: -; v_gene: TRBV20-1; j_gene: TRBJ2-1; d_gene: TRBD1; CDR3nt: TGCAGTACAAGGACCTCCCTCGGGACAGGGTTCGATGAGCAGTTCTTC; CDR3aa: CSTRTSLGTGFDEQFF
abundance: few; v_gene: TRBV5-1; j_gene: TRBJ2-1; d_gene: TRBD2; CDR3nt: TGCGCCAGCAGCTTACCCACGGGCGGGAGGGCCCGAGGTGGTGAGCAGTTCTTC; CDR3aa: CASSLPTGGRARGGEQFF
abundance: -; v_gene: TRBV20-1; j_gene: TRBJ2-3; d_gene: TRBD2; CDR3nt: TGCAGTGCTATGTGGGGCGGGAGAGATACGCAGTATTTT; CDR3aa: CSAMWGGRDTQYF
abundance: -; v_gene: TRBV20-1; j_gene: TRBJ1-1; d_gene: -; CDR3nt: TGCAGTGCTAGAGAAGGGAGAACAGGGCGCTTGAACACTGAAGCTTTCTTT; CDR3aa: CSAREGRTGRLNTEAFF
abundance: -; v_gene: TRBV7-2; j_gene: TRBJ2-3; d_gene: -; CDR3nt: TGTGCCAGCAGCTTAGCCCTCCGGGATACGCAGTATTTT; CDR3aa: CASSLALRDTQYF
abundance: -; v_gene: TRBV6-5; j_gene: TRBJ2-5; d_gene: -; CDR3nt: TGTGCCAGCAGCCGGCTCGGGCAGGTTGAGACCCAGTACTTC; CDR3aa: CASSRLGQVETQYF
abundance: once; v_gene: TRBV12-3/TRBV12-4; j_gene: TRBJ2-4; d_gene: TRBD2; CDR3nt: TGTGCCAGCAGTTTTCAGCGGGAGGCGGCACAGTACTTC; CDR3aa: CASSFQREAAQYF
abundance: few; v_gene: TRBV12-3/TRBV12-4; j_gene: TRBJ2-7; d_gene: -; CDR3nt: TGTGCCAGCACCCTATCGCCGCCCTACGAGCAGTACTTC; CDR3aa: CASTLSPPYEQYF
abundance: few; v_gene: TRBV11-2; j_gene: TRBJ2-3; d_gene: -; CDR3nt: TGTGCCAGTAGCTTAGATCTCTCGGATACGCAGTATTTT; CDR3aa: CASSLDLSDTQYF
abundance: -; v_gene: TRBV3-1; j_gene: TRBJ1-6; d_gene: -; CDR3nt: TGTGCCAGCAGCCAAGAGTCCTATAATTCACCCCTCCACTTT; CDR3aa: CASSQESYNSPLHF
abundance: -; v_gene: TRBV4-1; j_gene: TRBJ2-4; d_gene: -; CDR3nt: TGCGCCAGCAGCCAAGATAAGGACTTTTCAGGGTACATTCAGTACTTC; CDR3aa: CASSQDKDFSGYIQYF
abundance: -; v_gene: TRBV4-1; j_gene: TRBJ2-7; d_gene: TRBD2; CDR3nt: TGCGCCAGCAGCCAAGTCGGCGGGAGCTCCTACGAGCAGTACTTC; CDR3aa: CASSQVGGSSYEQYF
abundance: -; v_gene: TRBV5-1; j_gene: TRBJ1-1; d_gene: -; CDR3nt: TGCGCCAGCAGCGTTACAGGGATGGTGAACACTGAAGTTTTCTTT; CDR3aa: CASSVTGMVNTEVFF
abundance: -; v_gene: TRBV12-5; j_gene: TRBJ2-5; d_gene: TRBD2; CDR3nt: TGTGCTAGTGGTTTGACGGGGGGGCCGACGGAGACCCAGTACTTC; CDR3aa: CASGLTGGPTETQYF
abundance: -; v_gene: TRBV7-9; j_gene: TRBJ1-4; d_gene: -; CDR3nt: TGTGCCAGCAGCTCCCGGACGGAACGCAATGAAAAACTGTTTTTT; CDR3aa: CASSSRTERNEKLFF
abundance: -; v_gene: TRBV20-1; j_gene: TRBJ1-1; d_gene: TRBD1; CDR3nt: TGCAGTGCCTCACAGGGGCCGAACACTGAAGCTCTCTTT; CDR3aa: CSASQGPNTEALF
abundance: -; v_gene: TRBV5-1; j_gene: TRBJ2-1; d_gene: -; CDR3nt: TGCGCCAGCAACCGCGAGGGGGGCAATGAGCAGTTCTTC; CDR3aa: CASNREGGNEQFF
abundance: -; v_gene: TRBV5-1; j_gene: TRBJ2-3; d_gene: -; CDR3nt: TGCGCCAGCGGCTCGCTTCAGGGAGATACGCAGTATTTT; CDR3aa: CASGSLQGDTQYF
abundance: -; v_gene: TRBV29-1; j_gene: TRBJ2-2; d_gene: TRBD2; CDR3nt: TGCAGCGGTGGGGGACTATACACCGGGGAGCTGTTTTTT; CDR3aa: CSGGGLYTGELFF
abundance: few; v_gene: TRBV7-9; j_gene: TRBJ2-1; d_gene: TRBD2; CDR3nt: TGTGCCAGCAGCTCGTCGGGACTAGCGGGAATCAATGAGCAGTTCTTC; CDR3aa: CASSSSGLAGINEQFF
abundance: few; v_gene: TRBV2; j_gene: TRBJ2-5; d_gene: -; CDR3nt: TGTGCCAGCGTTCGGGACTCAGGGTTGGAGACCCAGTACTTC; CDR3aa: CASVRDSGLETQYF
abundance: once; v_gene: TRBV7-9; j_gene: TRBJ2-7; d_gene: TRBD2; CDR3nt: TGTGCCAGCAGGAAATGGACTAGCGGGAGATACGAGCAGTACTTC; CDR3aa: CASRKWTSGRYEQYF
abundance: -; v_gene: TRBV15; j_gene: TRBJ2-3; d_gene: TRBD2; CDR3nt: TGTGCCACCAGCAGAGCGACTAGCGGGACAGATACGCAGTATTTT; CDR3aa: CATSRATSGTDTQYF
abundance: -; v_gene: TRBV5-4; j_gene: TRBJ2-3; d_gene: TRBD2; CDR3nt: TGTGCCAGCAGCTCTAGACTAGCGGGAGAGGCAGATACGCAGTATTTT; CDR3aa: CASSSRLAGEADTQYF
abundance: -; v_gene: TRBV7-2; j_gene: TRBJ2-7; d_gene: -; CDR3nt: TGTGCCAGCAGCTCGTGGGCTGGGCAGGAGCAGTACTTC; CDR3aa: CASSSWAGQEQYF
abundance: -; v_gene: TRBV20-1; j_gene: TRBJ2-3; d_gene: -; CDR3nt: TGCAGTGCTCCAAGGGGGGGAGTGGTTTTTGCAGATACGCAGTATTTT; CDR3aa: CSAPRGGVVFADTQYF
abundance: -; v_gene: TRBV7-6; j_gene: TRBJ2-7; d_gene: TRBD2; CDR3nt: TGTGCCAGCAGCTTCGGGACTAGCGGAACTATGGGCTCCTACGAGCAGTACTTC; CDR3aa: CASSFGTSGTMGSYEQYF
abundance: -; v_gene: TRBV6-6; j_gene: TRBJ2-7; d_gene: TRBD1; CDR3nt: TGTGCCAGCAGTTACGGCTCTAGGACAGGGGACCGCTACGAGCAGTACTTC; CDR3aa: CASSYGSRTGDRYEQYF
abundance: -; v_gene: TRBV9; j_gene: TRBJ1-1; d_gene: -; CDR3nt: TGTGCCAGCAGCTCCCGACCGACAGGCTTGAACACTGAAGCTTTCTTT; CDR3aa: CASSSRPTGLNTEAFF
abundance: few; v_gene: TRBV18; j_gene: TRBJ2-1; d_gene: -; CDR3nt: TGTGCCAGCTCACCACGTAGCTTCTACAATGAGCAGTTCTTC; CDR3aa: CASSPRSFYNEQFF
abundance: -; v_gene: TRBV5-1; j_gene: TRBJ2-5; d_gene: -; CDR3nt: TGCGCCAGCAGCCAAGAAGGACAGCAGTACTTC; CDR3aa: CASSQEGQQYF
abundance: many; v_gene: TRBV6-4; j_gene: TRBJ2-4; d_gene: -; CDR3nt: TGTGCCAGCAGCACCACCGCAGGGGCTGAAAACATTCAGTACTTC; CDR3aa: CASSTTAGAENIQYF
abundance: -; v_gene: TRBV5-6; j_gene: TRBJ2-7; d_gene: -; CDR3nt: TGTGCCAGCATCGTTTCTGGGAGGACCTACGAGCAGTACTTC; CDR3aa: CASIVSGRTYEQYF
abundance: -; v_gene: TRBV7-3; j_gene: TRBJ1-3; d_gene: -; CDR3nt: TGTGCCAGCAGCTTAAGAGAGACGGAGGACTCTGGAAACACCATATATTTT; CDR3aa: CASSLRETEDSGNTIYF
abundance: -; v_gene: TRBV29-1; j_gene: TRBJ2-7; d_gene: -; CDR3nt: TGCAGCGTGGCAGGGCATCGTGGCTACGAGCAGTACTTC; CDR3aa: CSVAGHRGYEQYF
abundance: -; v_gene: TRBV28; j_gene: TRBJ2-5; d_gene: TRBD1; CDR3nt: TGTGCCAGCAGTCTACCGGGACAGGGGGGCGAGACCCAGTACTTC; CDR3aa: CASSLPGQGGETQYF
abundance: -; v_gene: TRBV30; j_gene: TRBJ1-5; d_gene: -; CDR3nt: TGTGCCTGGGGCGTGGATCAGCCCCAGCATTTT; CDR3aa: CAWGVDQPQHF
abundance: -; v_gene: TRBV20-1; j_gene: TRBJ2-1; d_gene: -; CDR3nt: TGCAGTGCTAGGGGGGACTTCGATGAGCAGTTCTTC; CDR3aa: CSARGDFDEQFF
abundance: few; v_gene: TRBV6-5; j_gene: TRBJ2-7; d_gene: -; CDR3nt: TGTGCCAGCAGTTACTCGTGGGAGAGAGGATCCTACGAGCAGTACTTC; CDR3aa: CASSYSWERGSYEQYF
abundance: -; v_gene: TRBV4-2; j_gene: TRBJ1-2; d_gene: -; CDR3nt: TGTGCCAGCAGCAAATCCGGGACAAGAGATGGCTACACCTTC; CDR3aa: CASSKSGTRDGYTF
abundance: many; v_gene: TRBV20-1; j_gene: TRBJ2-7; d_gene: TRBD1; CDR3nt: TGCAGTGCAACACTGACAGGGTCTGGAAGAGAGCAGTACTTC; CDR3aa: CSATLTGSGREQYF
abundance: few; v_gene: TRBV4-1; j_gene: TRBJ2-7; d_gene: TRBD2; CDR3nt: TGCGCCAGCAGCCGGACTAGCGCCTACGAGCAGTACTTC; CDR3aa: CASSRTSAYEQYF
abundance: -; v_gene: TRBV5-1; j_gene: TRBJ2-4; d_gene: -; CDR3nt: TGCGCCAGCAGCTTGGAAACAGGAGGAGCCAAAAACATTCAGTACTTC; CDR3aa: CASSLETGGAKNIQYF
abundance: -; v_gene: TRBV20-1; j_gene: TRBJ1-6; d_gene: -; CDR3nt: TGCAGTGCTAGAGGGGGCGGGACACCTAATTCACCCCTCCACTTT; CDR3aa: CSARGGGTPNSPLHF
abundance: -; v_gene: TRBV5-6; j_gene: TRBJ2-1; d_gene: -; CDR3nt: TGTGCCAGCAGCTGGGACCCCCGGGGGAATGAGCAGTTCTTC; CDR3aa: CASSWDPRGNEQFF
abundance: -; v_gene: TRBV29-1; j_gene: TRBJ2-3; d_gene: TRBD1; CDR3nt: TGCAGCGTTGACCAGGGGGCTGGCACAGATACGCAGTATTTT; CDR3aa: CSVDQGAGTDTQYF